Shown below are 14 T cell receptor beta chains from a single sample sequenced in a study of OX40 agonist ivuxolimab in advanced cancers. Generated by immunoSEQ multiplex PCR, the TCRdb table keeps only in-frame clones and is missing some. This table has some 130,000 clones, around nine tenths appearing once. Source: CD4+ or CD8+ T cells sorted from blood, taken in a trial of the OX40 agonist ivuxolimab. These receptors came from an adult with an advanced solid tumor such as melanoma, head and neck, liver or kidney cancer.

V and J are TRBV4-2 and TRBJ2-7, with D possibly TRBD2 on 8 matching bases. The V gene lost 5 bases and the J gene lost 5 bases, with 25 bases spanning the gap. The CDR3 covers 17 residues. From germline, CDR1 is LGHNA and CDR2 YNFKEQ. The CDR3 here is CASSYTQGEAGVHEQYF. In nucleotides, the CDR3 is TGTGCCAGCAGCTATACCCAGGGGGAAGCGGGAGTCCACGAGCAGTACTTC.

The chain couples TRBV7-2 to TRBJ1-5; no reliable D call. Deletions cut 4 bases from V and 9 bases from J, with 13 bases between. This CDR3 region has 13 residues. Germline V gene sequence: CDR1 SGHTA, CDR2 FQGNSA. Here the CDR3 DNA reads TGTGCCAGCAGCTGGGGAGGGCCGGGGCCCCAGCATTTT. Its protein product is CASSWGGPGPQHF.

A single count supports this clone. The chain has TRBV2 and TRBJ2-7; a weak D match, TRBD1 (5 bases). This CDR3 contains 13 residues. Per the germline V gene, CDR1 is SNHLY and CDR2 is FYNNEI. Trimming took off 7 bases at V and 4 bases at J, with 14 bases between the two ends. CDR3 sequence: CASKQTQGYEQYF. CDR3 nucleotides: TGTGCCAGCAAGCAAACTCAGGGTTACGAGCAGTACTTC. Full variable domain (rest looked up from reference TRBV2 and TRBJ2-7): EPEVTQTPSHQVTQMGQEVILRCVPISNHLYFYWYRQILGQKVEFLVSFYNNEISEKSEIFDDQFSVERPDGSNFTLKIRSTKLEDSAMYFCASKQTQGYEQYFGPGTRLTVT.

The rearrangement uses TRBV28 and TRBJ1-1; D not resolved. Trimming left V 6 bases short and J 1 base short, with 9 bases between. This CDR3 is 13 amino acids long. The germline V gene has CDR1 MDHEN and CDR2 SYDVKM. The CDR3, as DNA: TGTGCCAGCAGCTTTGGAACGAACACTGAAGCTTTCTTT. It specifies CASSFGTNTEAFF.

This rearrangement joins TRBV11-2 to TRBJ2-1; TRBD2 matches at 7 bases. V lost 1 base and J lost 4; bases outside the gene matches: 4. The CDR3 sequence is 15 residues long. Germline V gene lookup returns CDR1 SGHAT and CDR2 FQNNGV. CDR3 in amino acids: CASSLAGGGYNEQFF. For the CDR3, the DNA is TGTGCCAGCAGCTTAGCGGGAGGTGGTTACAATGAGCAGTTCTTC.

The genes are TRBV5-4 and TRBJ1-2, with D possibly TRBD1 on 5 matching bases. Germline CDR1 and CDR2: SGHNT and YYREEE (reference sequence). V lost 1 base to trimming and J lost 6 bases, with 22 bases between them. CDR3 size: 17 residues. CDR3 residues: CASSLRTMGQGWDGYTF. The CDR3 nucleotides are TGTGCCAGCAGCTTGCGTACGATGGGGCAGGGTTGGGATGGCTACACCTTC.

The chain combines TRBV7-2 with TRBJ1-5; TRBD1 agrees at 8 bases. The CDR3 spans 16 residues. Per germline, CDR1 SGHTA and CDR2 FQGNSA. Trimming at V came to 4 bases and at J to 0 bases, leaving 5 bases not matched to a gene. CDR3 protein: CASSSRQGNSNQPQHF. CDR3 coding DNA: TGTGCCAGCAGCTCCCGACAGGGGAATAGCAATCAGCCCCAGCATTTT.

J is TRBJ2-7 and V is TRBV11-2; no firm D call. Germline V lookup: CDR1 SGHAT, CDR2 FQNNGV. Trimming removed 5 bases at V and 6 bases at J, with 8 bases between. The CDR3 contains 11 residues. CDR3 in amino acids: CASSPGLEQYF. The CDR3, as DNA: TGTGCCAGCAGCCCCGGGCTCGAGCAGTACTTC.

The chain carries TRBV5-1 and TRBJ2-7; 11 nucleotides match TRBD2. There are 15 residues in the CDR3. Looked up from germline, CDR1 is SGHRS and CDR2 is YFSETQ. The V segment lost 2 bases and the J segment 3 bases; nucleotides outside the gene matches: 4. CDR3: CASSFTSGSSYEQYF. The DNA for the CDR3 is TGCGCCAGCAGCTTTACTAGCGGGAGTAGCTACGAGCAGTACTTC.

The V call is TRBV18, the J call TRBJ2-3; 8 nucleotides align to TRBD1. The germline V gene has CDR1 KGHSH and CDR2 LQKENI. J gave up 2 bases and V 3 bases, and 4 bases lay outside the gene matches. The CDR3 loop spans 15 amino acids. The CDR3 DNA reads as TGTGCCAGCTCACCCCGGGACAGGTACACAGATACGCAGTATTTT. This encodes CASSPRDRYTDTQYF. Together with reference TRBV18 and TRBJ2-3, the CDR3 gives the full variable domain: NAGVMQNPRHLVRRRGQEARLRCSPMKGHSHVYWYRQLPEEGLKFMVYLQKENIIDESGMPKERFSAEFPKEGPSILRIQQVVRGDSAAYFCASSPRDRYTDTQYFGPGTRLTVL.

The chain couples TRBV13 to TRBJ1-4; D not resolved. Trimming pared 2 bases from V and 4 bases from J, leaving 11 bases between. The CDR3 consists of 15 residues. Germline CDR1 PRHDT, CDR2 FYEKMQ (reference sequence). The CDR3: CASSLSPTDNEKLFF. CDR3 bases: TGTGCCAGCAGCTTAAGTCCGACTGATAATGAAAAACTGTTTTTT.

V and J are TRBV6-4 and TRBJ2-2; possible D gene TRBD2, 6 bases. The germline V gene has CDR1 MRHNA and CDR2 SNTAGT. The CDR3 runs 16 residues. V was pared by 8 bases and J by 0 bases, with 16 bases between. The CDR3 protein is CASRAGRAANTGELFF. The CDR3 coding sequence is TGTGCCAGCCGGGCGGGGCGGGCCGCGAACACCGGGGAGCTGTTTTTT.

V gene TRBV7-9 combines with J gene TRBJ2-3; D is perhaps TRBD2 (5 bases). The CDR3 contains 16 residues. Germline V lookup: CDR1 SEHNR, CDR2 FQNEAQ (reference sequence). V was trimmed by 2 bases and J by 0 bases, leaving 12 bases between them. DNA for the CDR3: TGTGCCAGCAGCTTAAGGCCAGCGGTAAGCACAGATACGCAGTATTTT. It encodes CASSLRPAVSTDTQYF.

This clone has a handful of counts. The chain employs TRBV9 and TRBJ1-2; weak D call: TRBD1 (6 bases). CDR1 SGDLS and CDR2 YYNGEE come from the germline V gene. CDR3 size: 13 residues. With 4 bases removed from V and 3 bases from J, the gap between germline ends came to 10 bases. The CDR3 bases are TGTGCCAGCAGCCAGACAGGTGACTATGGCTACACCTTC. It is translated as CASSQTGDYGYTF.